The next 30 T cell receptor beta chains were all read from a single sample in a study of PD-L1 blockade in urothelial cancer. TCRdb's copy holds only in-frame clones and misses some; the assay was immunoSEQ multiplex PCR. Of about 39,000 clones in the sample, roughly 91% are singletons; the top ten hold approximately 2%. Sequencing was performed on PBMCs, taken around atezolizumab (anti-PD-L1) treatment. The source of these receptors is a man in his fifties or sixties with urothelial cancer.

The table lists this clone with a count of one. The genes are TRBV14 and TRBJ2-7; D gene unclear. The CDR3 loop spans 14 amino acids. Per the germline V gene, CDR1 is SGHDN and CDR2 is FVKESK. V was pared by 4 bases and J by 5 bases, with 15 bases between. Written as DNA, the CDR3 is TGTGCCAGCAGCCCATTCTCGGATAGCAACGAGCAGTACTTC. Translated, it gives CASSPFSDSNEQYF.

The V and J genes are TRBV30 and TRBJ1-5; D ambiguous. CDR3 length equals 14 residues. Per germline, CDR1 GTSNPN and CDR2 SVGIG (reference sequence). Trimming removed 0 bases at V and 3 bases at J, with 9 bases between. In nucleotides, the CDR3 is TGTGCCTGGAGTGTCCAACAGTACAATCAGCCCCAGCATTTT. This translates into CAWSVQQYNQPQHF.

The rearrangement uses TRBV28 and TRBJ2-4, with 8 bases matching TRBD2. Trimming cost V 2 bases and J 6 bases; bases outside gene matches: 6. CDR1 is MDHEN and CDR2 is SYDVKM in the germline V gene. The CDR3 contains 15 residues. CDR3 nucleotide sequence: TGTGCCAGCAGTTTACGGGGGGGATACAGAAACATTCAGTACTTC. As protein: CASSLRGGYRNIQYF.

This chain uses TRBV7-2 with TRBJ2-7, with 11 bases identical to TRBD2. The CDR3 runs to 15 residues. From germline, CDR1 is SGHTA and CDR2 FQGNSA. V dropped 1 base and J dropped 2; count of bases not matched to a gene: 1. In DNA, the CDR3 is TGTGCCAGCAGCTTAGGTAGCGGGGGGGCCTACGAGCAGTACTTC. Residues: CASSLGSGGAYEQYF.

Only a few counts were recorded for this clone. The V call is TRBV29-1, the J call TRBJ1-3; 9 bases match TRBD1. Germline CDR1 SQVTM, CDR2 ANQGSEA. There are 12 residues in the CDR3. Trimming took 6 bases from V and 9 from J; bases not matched to a gene: 6. The CDR3 region has the DNA TGCAGCGTAGGGACAGGGATCGGCACCATATATTTT. Translating it yields CSVGTGIGTIYF.

CDR3 nucleotides: TGTGCCACCAGCACCCGGACAGGGGCCGGCGAGCAGTACTTC. Its translation: CATSTRTGAGEQYF. This chain connects TRBV15 to TRBJ2-7, with 9 bases aligning to TRBD1. This CDR3 spans 14 amino acids. Germline trimming cut 4 bases from V and 6 bases from J; bases unmatched to any gene: 7. Germline CDR1 LNHNV, CDR2 YYDKDF (reference sequence).

The chain has TRBV6-5 and TRBJ2-7; 10 nucleotides line up with TRBD2. Trimming at V came to 4 bases and at J to 3 bases, leaving 6 bases not matched to a gene. CDR3 length: 15 amino acids. Germline lookup yields CDR1 MNHEY and CDR2 SVGAGI. CDR3 loop: CASSSHTSGNYEQYF. Here the CDR3 DNA reads TGTGCCAGCAGTTCTCATACTAGCGGGAACTACGAGCAGTACTTC.

The chain has TRBV11-2 and TRBJ2-3; possibly TRBD2 for D (5 bases). Trimming stripped 4 bases from V and 3 bases from J, with 11 bases between. The germline CDR1 and CDR2 sequences are SGHAT and FQNNGV. This CDR3 has 14 residues. The CDR3 bases are TGTGCCAGCAGCTCTCGGCTAGCAACAGATACGCAGTATTTT. Protein product: CASSSRLATDTQYF. Looking up the rest from reference TRBV11-2 and TRBJ2-3 gives the full variable domain: EAGVAQSPRYKIIEKRQSVAFWCNPISGHATLYWYQQILGQGPKLLIQFQNNGVVDDSQLPKDRFSAERLKGVDSTLKIQPAKLEDSAVYLCASSSRLATDTQYFGPGTRLTVL.

V usage is TRBV5-6 and J usage is TRBJ1-2; tentative D call: TRBD1 (5 bases). V was shortened by 3 bases and J by 5 bases, with 17 bases between the two germline ends. The CDR3 is made up of 15 amino acids. The germline V gene has CDR1 SGHDT and CDR2 YYEEEE. The CDR3 protein is CASSSRNQGLYGYTF. CDR3 bases: TGTGCCAGCAGCTCCAGAAACCAGGGTCTTTATGGCTACACCTTC. Full variable domain (missing parts from reference TRBV5-6 and TRBJ1-2): DAGVTQSPTHLIKTRGQQVTLRCSPKSGHDTVSWYQQALGQGPQFIFQYYEEEERQRGNFPDRFSGHQFPNYSSELNVNALLLGDSALYLCASSSRNQGLYGYTFGSGTRLTVV.

The chain couples TRBV7-2 to TRBJ1-5, with D possibly matching TRBD1 (6 bases). The germline gives CDR1 SGHTA, CDR2 FQGNSA. The CDR3 totals 16 residues. The ends were cut back, 5 bases at V and 1 base at J, with 15 bases in the middle. The DNA for the CDR3 is TGTGCCAGCAGCCCAGGGGAGGGCTTCAGCAATCAGCCCCAGCATTTT. Its translation: CASSPGEGFSNQPQHF.

The CDR3 sequence is CASRGRAGEKLFF. For the CDR3, the DNA is TGTGCCAGCAGGGGGCGCGCCGGTGAAAAACTGTTTTTT. The V call is TRBV7-9, the J call TRBJ1-4, with D possibly TRBD1 on 5 matching bases. Germline V CDR1 and CDR2: SEHNR, FQNEAQ (reference sequence). The V end was cut by 6 bases, the J end by 7 bases, with 12 bases between. There are 13 residues in the CDR3.

In its sample, this clone was seen a few times. The chain joins TRBV19 to TRBJ2-1; 9 bases fit TRBD2. This CDR3 contains 14 residues. Looked up from germline, CDR1 is LNHDA and CDR2 is SQIVND (reference sequence). The V gene end was trimmed by 7 bases and the J gene end by 7 bases; junction bases not matched to a gene: 8. Here the CDR3 reads CASTPRLAGNEQFF. The DNA of the CDR3 is TGTGCCAGTACCCCTCGGCTAGCGGGAAATGAGCAGTTCTTC.

The chain joins TRBV6-7 to TRBJ1-5; TRBD1 is a possible D gene (5 bases). TRBV6-7 is assigned to the ORF class and has an uncertain function. CDR3 size: 16 residues. Trimming left V 0 bases short and J 0 bases short, with 9 bases between. The chain's CDR3 is CASSYSKGCSNQPQHF. Here the CDR3 DNA reads TGTGCCAGCAGTTACTCGAAGGGGTGTAGCAATCAGCCCCAGCATTTT.

This chain links TRBV5-6 with TRBJ2-1, with D tentatively TRBD2 (6 bases). V lost 4 bases and J lost 7, with 12 bases in between. The CDR3 spans 13 residues. Germline assignment: CDR1 SGHDT and CDR2 YYEEEE. DNA of the CDR3: TGTGCCAGCAGCATGGCGGCGGGGAATGAGCAGTTCTTC. Encoded protein: CASSMAAGNEQFF.

In this sample, this clone is medium-sized. The rearrangement links TRBV25-1 to TRBJ1-6; 10 nucleotides align to TRBD1. The CDR3 spans 15 residues. V gave up 4 bases and J gave up 10 bases; unmatched junction bases: 7. CDR1 MGHDK and CDR2 SYGVNS come from the germline V gene. CDR3 loop: CASSVPGQGSSPLHF. CDR3 DNA: TGTGCCAGCAGTGTTCCGGGACAGGGGTCCTCACCCCTCCACTTT.

The V call is TRBV27, the J call TRBJ1-2; TRBD1 might be the D (5 bases). The CDR3 length is 14 residues. CDR1 and CDR2 (germline): MNHEY, SMNVEV (reference sequence). The ends were cut back, 6 bases at V and 7 bases at J, with 18 bases in the middle. The DNA of the CDR3 is TGTGCCAGCAGCCAAGCTCGGACATCCCTTGGCTACACCTTC. This sequence encodes CASSQARTSLGYTF.

The chain joins TRBV7-8 to TRBJ2-1; the D gene is possibly TRBD1 (5 bases). The ends were cut back, 2 bases at V and 4 bases at J, with 15 bases in the middle. The CDR3 is made up of 16 amino acids. CDR1 and CDR2 (germline): SGHVS, FQNEAQ. CDR3 in amino acids: CASSLRWQGSYNEQFF. DNA of the CDR3: TGTGCCAGCAGCTTAAGGTGGCAGGGATCTTACAATGAGCAGTTCTTC.

This chain connects TRBV5-1 to TRBJ2-7, with 12 bases lining up with TRBD2. Unmatched junction bases numbered 9, after V lost 6 bases and J lost 5 bases. The CDR3 is 15 amino acids. Per the germline V gene, CDR1 is SGHRS and CDR2 is YFSETQ. The CDR3 nucleotides are TGCGCCAGCACCTCGGGGTGGACTAGCGGGGACGAGCAGTACTTC. Translating gives CASTSGWTSGDEQYF.

CDR3 loop: CASSYPGLDLWWFF. The CDR3 region has the DNA TGTGCCAGCAGTTACCCGGGACTAGACCTCTGGTGGTTCTTC. J is TRBJ2-1 and V is TRBV27, with 8 bases matching TRBD2. The CDR3 covers 14 residues. With 4 bases clipped from V and 15 bases from J, the junction kept 14 bases outside the gene matches. Per the germline V gene, CDR1 is MNHEY and CDR2 is SMNVEV (reference sequence).

By share, this clone counts as medium-sized. In nucleotides, the CDR3 is TGTGCCAGCAGCTCTCGGACAGGGCCTGGCTACACCTTC. It yields the protein CASSSRTGPGYTF. The chain has TRBV11-3 and TRBJ1-2; 8 positions agree with TRBD1. The germline gives CDR1 SGHNT, CDR2 YENEEA. The CDR3 length is 13 residues. The V segment lost 4 bases and the J segment 7 bases; nucleotides outside the gene matches: 5.

CDR3 protein: CASGREYNSPLHF. Here the CDR3 DNA reads TGTGCCAGCGGGAGAGAGTATAATTCACCCCTCCACTTT. This chain joins TRBV5-4 and TRBJ1-6; D not resolved. Germline V gene lookup returns CDR1 SGHNT and CDR2 YYREEE (reference sequence). This CDR3 region has 13 residues. The V end lost 7 bases, the J end lost 4 bases, and 9 bases lay between the germline ends.

The J gene is TRBJ2-5, the V gene TRBV7-3; 8 bases match TRBD2. This CDR3 has 13 amino acids. Germline CDR1 and CDR2: SGHTA and FQGTGA. V was pared by 5 bases and J by 7 bases, with 6 bases of the junction left unmatched. The CDR3 protein is CASSAGGLGTQYF. DNA for the CDR3: TGTGCCAGCAGCGCGGGGGGTTTGGGGACCCAGTACTTC.

This chain connects TRBV27 to TRBJ1-2; a weak D match, TRBD1 (5 bases). The CDR3 covers 14 residues. The germline gives CDR1 MNHEY, CDR2 SMNVEV (reference sequence). V gave up 2 bases and J gave up 6 bases, with 13 bases separating them. The CDR3: CASSLLGGTDGYTF. CDR3 nucleotides: TGTGCCAGCAGTTTACTCGGGGGTACTGATGGCTACACCTTC.

The V and J genes are TRBV2 and TRBJ2-7; TRBD1 matches at 7 bases. The CDR3 has 13 amino acids. CDR1 SNHLY and CDR2 FYNNEI come from the germline V gene. Trimming removed 6 bases from V and 1 base from J; junction bases left unmatched: 3. The CDR3 spells CASRDRPSYEQYF. DNA of the CDR3: TGTGCCAGCAGGGACAGGCCTTCCTACGAGCAGTACTTC. Filled out from reference TRBV2 and TRBJ2-7, the complete variable domain reads EPEVTQTPSHQVTQMGQEVILRCVPISNHLYFYWYRQILGQKVEFLVSFYNNEISEKSEIFDDQFSVERPDGSNFTLKIRSTKLEDSAMYFCASRDRPSYEQYFGPGTRLTVT.

The chain recombines TRBV27 with TRBJ2-1; perhaps TRBD1 as D (6 bases). Trimming stripped 6 bases from V and 6 bases from J, with 15 bases between. The CDR3 is made up of 14 amino acids. Germline lookup yields CDR1 MNHEY and CDR2 SMNVEV (reference sequence). In DNA form, the CDR3 reads TGTGCCAGCAGCTCCGCTACCAGGGGCAATGAGCAGTTCTTC. Translated, it gives CASSSATRGNEQFF.

This chain links TRBV6-4 with TRBJ2-1; TRBD2 matches 13 bases. Germline V gene lookup returns CDR1 MRHNA and CDR2 SNTAGT. The CDR3 is made up of 16 amino acids. The junction had 8 bases not matched to a gene; V was cut back by 5 bases and J by 7 bases. The CDR3 nucleotides read TGTGCCAGCAGTACTAGCGGGAGGGCCCTTATTAATGAGCAGTTCTTC. Its protein product is CASSTSGRALINEQFF.

The chain joins TRBV10-1 to TRBJ1-5; D is undetermined. Germline V gene sequence: CDR1 WNHNN, CDR2 SYGVQD (reference sequence). CDR3 size: 13 residues. Trimming cost V 4 bases and J 2 bases, with 6 bases left between them. CDR3 sequence: CASSATGNQPQHF. The CDR3 region has the DNA TGCGCCAGCAGTGCTACAGGCAATCAGCCCCAGCATTTT.

The chain has TRBV6-5 and TRBJ2-6, with D tentatively TRBD2 (5 bases). Trimming cost V 10 bases and J 6 bases, with 19 bases left between them. CDR1 is MNHEY, CDR2 SVGAGI, per germline. The CDR3 covers 15 residues. CDR3 DNA: TGTGCCACTCGGAGAGGGCGGGCCGAGGCCAACGTCCTGACTTTC. Its translation: CATRRGRAEANVLTF.

The V gene is TRBV7-9, the J gene TRBJ1-3; a possible D gene is TRBD1 (6 bases). The CDR3 covers 19 residues. The germline V and J ends were trimmed by 5 bases and 3 bases, with 26 bases remaining between them. The germline CDR1 and CDR2 sequences are SEHNR and FQNEAQ (reference sequence). The CDR3 spells CASSRDIRQGSAGGNTIYF. The CDR3 DNA sequence: TGTGCCAGCAGCCGAGATATTAGGCAGGGGTCCGCTGGTGGAAACACCATATATTTT. Looking up the rest from reference TRBV7-9 and TRBJ1-3 gives the full variable domain: DTGVSQNPRHKITKRGQNVTFRCDPISEHNRLYWYRQTLGQGPEFLTYFQNEAQLEKSRLLSDRFSAERPKGSFSTLEIQRTEQGDSAMYLCASSRDIRQGSAGGNTIYFGEGSWLTVV.

V usage is TRBV6-1 and J usage is TRBJ1-2; D is undetermined. V was trimmed by 0 bases and J by 2 bases, leaving 16 bases between them. This CDR3 region has 17 residues. CDR1 MNHNS and CDR2 SASEGT come from the germline V gene. The CDR3 region is CASSEAEATQLNYGYTF. In DNA, the CDR3 is TGTGCCAGCAGTGAAGCGGAGGCTACCCAACTAAACTATGGCTACACCTTC.